This is a list of T cell receptor beta chains from one sample in a study of CXCR3-negative and CXCR3-positive naive CD8 T cells. TCRdb re-called the 5' RACE reads and shows each CDR3 protein once, DNA omitted. In all, the sample yields approximately 100,000 distinct CDR3 sequences. Sequencing was carried out using naive CXCR3+ CD8+ T cells from blood. These receptors originate from a human donor in good health. Some clones in this sample may be carry-over from other donors' samples. Each CDR3 is given with its conserved first and last residue. Each record gives: V gene, J gene, CDR3 protein.

v_gene: TRBV18
j_gene: TRBJ1-5
CDR3aa: CASSPKEVRPDQPQHF

v_gene: TRBV7-2
j_gene: TRBJ1-5
CDR3aa: CASSAEETGTPSSNQPQHF

v_gene: TRBV7-2
j_gene: TRBJ2-1
CDR3aa: CASSSPTSGGARNEQFF

v_gene: TRBV29-1
j_gene: TRBJ1-3
CDR3aa: CSVETGHSSGNTIYF

v_gene: TRBV29-1
j_gene: TRBJ2-1
CDR3aa: CSVEGLAGDNEQFF

v_gene: TRBV9
j_gene: TRBJ2-7
CDR3aa: CASSVDSIYEQYF

v_gene: TRBV2
j_gene: TRBJ2-1
CDR3aa: CASWLGGTNEQFF

v_gene: TRBV4-1
j_gene: TRBJ2-7
CDR3aa: CASSQVLAGSYEQYF

v_gene: TRBV6-5
j_gene: TRBJ2-1
CDR3aa: CASSGGPHNEQFF

v_gene: TRBV29-1
j_gene: TRBJ2-1
CDR3aa: CSVPAGGTEQFF

v_gene: TRBV7-9
j_gene: TRBJ2-7
CDR3aa: CASSLVPPLAGGTYEQYF

v_gene: TRBV29-1
j_gene: TRBJ1-1
CDR3aa: CSVDGGSINTEAFF

v_gene: TRBV2
j_gene: TRBJ2-1
CDR3aa: CASSEGSGLKNEQFF

v_gene: TRBV4-1
j_gene: TRBJ2-7
CDR3aa: CASSQDNRSFYEQYF

v_gene: TRBV4-3
j_gene: TRBJ2-2
CDR3aa: CASSLTGELFF

v_gene: TRBV9
j_gene: TRBJ2-7
CDR3aa: CASSSGLAGYEQYF

v_gene: TRBV27
j_gene: TRBJ2-1
CDR3aa: CASRGVAGINEQFF

v_gene: TRBV20-1
j_gene: TRBJ2-1
CDR3aa: CSARDLRGTFNEQFF

v_gene: TRBV10-2
j_gene: TRBJ2-7
CDR3aa: CASSEYASEQYF

v_gene: TRBV23-1
j_gene: TRBJ1-5
CDR3aa: CASVGRGQGEYSNQPQHF

v_gene: TRBV6-6
j_gene: TRBJ1-1
CDR3aa: CASSYWGGASEAFF

v_gene: TRBV11-3
j_gene: TRBJ2-3
CDR3aa: CASSYGGGGTDTQYF

v_gene: TRBV2
j_gene: TRBJ2-3
CDR3aa: CASSDLREQTDTQYF

v_gene: TRBV6-6
j_gene: TRBJ2-7
CDR3aa: CASNGLAGGSSYEQYF

v_gene: TRBV7-8
j_gene: TRBJ1-2
CDR3aa: CASSPSGGAGGYTF

v_gene: TRBV10-3
j_gene: TRBJ2-2
CDR3aa: CAIIGRSGELFF

v_gene: TRBV25-1
j_gene: TRBJ2-1
CDR3aa: CASSEYNEQFF

v_gene: TRBV4-1
j_gene: TRBJ2-7
CDR3aa: CASSQDLPMKGTYEQYF

v_gene: TRBV14
j_gene: TRBJ2-7
CDR3aa: CASSQDPYSYEQYF

v_gene: TRBV15
j_gene: TRBJ2-1
CDR3aa: CATSRDLTRNEQFF

v_gene: TRBV7-7
j_gene: TRBJ2-7
CDR3aa: CASSWRLGYEQYF

v_gene: TRBV6-6
j_gene: TRBJ2-7
CDR3aa: CASSYSQVYEQYF

v_gene: TRBV7-6
j_gene: TRBJ2-1
CDR3aa: CASSPGLADKSRRNEQFF

v_gene: TRBV29-1
j_gene: TRBJ2-1
CDR3aa: CSDERGGPSEQFF

v_gene: TRBV13
j_gene: TRBJ2-2
CDR3aa: CATGSWGGWELFF

v_gene: TRBV7-2
j_gene: TRBJ2-7
CDR3aa: CASSPIRDSYEQYF

v_gene: TRBV20-1
j_gene: TRBJ2-7
CDR3aa: CSARDGTGPYEQYF